This passage covers 14 T cell receptor beta chains from one sample sequenced in a study of regulatory T cells in long-lasting Graves disease. For TCR beta, libraries came from iRepertoire HTBI primers and Arm-PCR of CDR3 regions. TCRdb redid the calling of the multiplex PCR reads with MiXCR, one entry per CDR3 protein. The table shows 250,000 to 400,000 distinct CDR3 sequences, with roughly 18% occurring only once. Described time point: newly diagnosed GD, antithyroid drugs for less than 3 months. RNA isolated from PBMCs was used to make the TCR library. This specimen consisted of peripheral blood mononuclear cells (PBMCs), obtained at new diagnosis, from a patient treated with antithyroid drugs. All receptors come from a female donor with Graves disease.

CDR3 loop: CASSLIAGGPNEQFF. CDR3 in DNA: TGTGCCAGCAGCTTAATAGCGGGAGGGCCTAATGAGCAGTTCTTC. V is TRBV7-9 and J is TRBJ2-1; 11 positions agree with TRBD2. The CDR3 extends over 15 amino acids. Germline V gene lookup returns CDR1 SEHNR and CDR2 FQNEAQ (reference sequence). The V segment lost 2 bases and the J segment 7 bases; nucleotides outside the gene matches: 4.

The V call is TRBV2, the J call TRBJ2-5; unclear D gene. Trimming shortened V by 6 bases and J by 2 bases, and 13 bases separated the two germline ends. CDR3 length: 14 residues. The germline V gene encodes CDR1 SNHLY and CDR2 FYNNEI. CDR3 DNA: TGTGCCAGCAGCCCCCGGGCAGGACAAGAGACCCAGTACTTC. Translated, it gives CASSPRAGQETQYF.

The V and J genes are TRBV7-8 and TRBJ2-5; 10 bases map to TRBD1. This CDR3 is built from 14 residues. The V gene's germline CDR1 is SGHVS and CDR2 FQNEAQ. J lost 7 bases, V lost 7 bases, and 9 bases had no gene match. CDR3 residues: CASTNRQGAGTQYF. The CDR3 nucleotides are TGTGCCAGCACCAATCGACAGGGGGCTGGGACCCAGTACTTC.

This clonotype came up many times. The V and J genes are TRBV28 and TRBJ1-2; D gene uncertain. This CDR3 contains 16 residues. Trimming removed 5 bases at V and 5 bases at J, with 21 bases between. From germline, CDR1 is MDHEN and CDR2 SYDVKM. For the CDR3, the DNA is TGTGCCAGCAGTGGGTGGGTTGTACTGGGTTGGTATGGCTACACCTTC. It translates to CASSGWVVLGWYGYTF.

This clonotype was seen ten or more times. This chain joins TRBV6-4 and TRBJ2-5; 7 bases are a match to TRBD1. This CDR3 spans 16 amino acids. The V gene end was trimmed by 6 bases and the J gene end by 0 bases; junction bases not matched to a gene: 10. From germline, CDR1 is MRHNA and CDR2 SNTAGT. The CDR3 coding sequence is TGTGCCAGCAGCGTTCCGGGACAGCAACACCAAGAGACCCAGTACTTC. Its translation: CASSVPGQQHQETQYF.

This clonotype has at least ten counts. This sequence joins TRBV10-1 and TRBJ2-5, with D possibly being TRBD2 (6 bases). Deletions cut 0 bases from V and 5 bases from J, with 10 bases between. The CDR3 totals 14 residues. The germline CDR1 and CDR2 sequences are WNHNN and SYGVQD (reference sequence). CDR3 sequence: CASSESEGRETQYF. As DNA, the CDR3 is TGCGCCAGCAGTGAGTCTGAGGGGAGGGAGACCCAGTACTTC.

V usage is TRBV6-2 or TRBV6-3 and J usage is TRBJ1-2; D call uncertain. V was cut by 0 bases and J by 3 bases, with 23 bases left in between. The CDR3 is 19 residues long. Germline CDR1 and CDR2: MNHEY and SVGEGT. In DNA, the CDR3 is TGTGCCAGCAGTTACTCGAGCGTCACGTCCGGGTGGAATCACTATGGCTACACCTTC. It is translated as CASSYSSVTSGWNHYGYTF.

In the case of this clonotype: One junction end does not reproduce the germline sequence, and a read error may be involved. The rearrangement joins TRBV7-7 to TRBJ2-1; D might be TRBD1 (6 bases). CDR3 length: 13 residues. Looked up from germline, CDR1 is SSHAT and CDR2 is FNYEAQ (reference sequence). The CDR3 coding sequence is TGTGCTAGCAGCTCTACAACAGGGACTGAGCAGTTCTTC. Protein: CASSSTTGTEQFF.

This clonotype was observed at least ten times. V gene TRBV19 combines with J gene TRBJ1-1, with TRBD1 as a possible D gene (5 bases). The CDR3 runs 14 residues. With 7 bases removed from V and 0 bases from J, the gap between germline ends came to 12 bases. Per the germline V gene, CDR1 is LNHDA and CDR2 is SQIVND (reference sequence). The CDR3 loop is CASTRAQVNTEAFF. In DNA form, the CDR3 reads TGTGCCAGTACCCGAGCACAGGTGAACACTGAAGCTTTCTTT.

This chain links TRBV7-9 with TRBJ1-4; D is ambiguous. V lost 1 base, J lost 8 bases, and 11 bases lay in between. CDR1 SEHNR and CDR2 FQNEAQ come from the germline V gene (reference sequence). The CDR3 has 14 amino acids. The CDR3 DNA reads TGTGCCAGCAGCTTAGGGGGTATTTACGAAAAACTGTTTTTT. It codes for CASSLGGIYEKLFF. The entire variable domain, with the rest obtained from reference TRBV7-9 and TRBJ1-4, is as follows: DTGVSQNPRHKITKRGQNVTFRCDPISEHNRLYWYRQTLGQGPEFLTYFQNEAQLEKSRLLSDRFSAERPKGSFSTLEIQRTEQGDSAMYLCASSLGGIYEKLFFGSGTQLSVL.

This clonotype was seen a few times. The chain recombines TRBV6-1 with TRBJ2-3, with 8 bases that match TRBD2. V lost 5 bases and J lost 3; bases outside the gene matches: 10. The CDR3 length is 16 residues. CDR1 MNHNS and CDR2 SASEGT come from the germline V gene. CDR3 coding DNA: TGTGCCAGCAGTAGAAGGACTAGCAGGAGGACAGATACGCAGTATTTT. Translated: CASSRRTSRRTDTQYF.

The chain employs TRBV2 and TRBJ2-1, with 8 bases that match TRBD1. The J call may be incorrect, as the DNA end agrees better with TRBJ2-7. This CDR3 has 15 residues. CDR1 is SNHLY and CDR2 is FYNNEI in the germline V gene. The CDR3 is CASSRDRPPYNEQYF. The CDR3, as DNA: TGTGCCAGCAGTCGGGACAGGCCTCCCTACAATGAGCAGTACTTC.

In its sample, this clonotype was seen many times. The chain couples TRBV19 to TRBJ2-3; 7 bases align to TRBD1. Germline CDR1 is LNHDA and CDR2 is SQIVND (reference sequence). The CDR3 length is 14 residues. V lost 5 bases and J lost 4; bases outside the gene matches: 6. The CDR3: CASSLRGRPDTQYF. The CDR3 coding sequence is TGTGCCAGTAGTTTAAGGGGGCGCCCAGATACGCAGTATTTT.

This clonotype was observed a handful of times. Without the conserved terminal phenylalanine or tryptophan, this CDR3 likely stems from a read error. The DNA is left out, because the CDR3 cannot be placed on it with certainty; the CDR3 is given as TCRdb lists it. The chain couples TRBV11-3 to TRBJ2-1; the tabulated D call, TRBD1, remains unverified against the DNA. 16 amino acids form the CDR3, both terminal residues included. The germline CDR1 and CDR2 sequences are SGHNT and YENEEA. The CDR3 is CASSLDSGHVYNEQCL.